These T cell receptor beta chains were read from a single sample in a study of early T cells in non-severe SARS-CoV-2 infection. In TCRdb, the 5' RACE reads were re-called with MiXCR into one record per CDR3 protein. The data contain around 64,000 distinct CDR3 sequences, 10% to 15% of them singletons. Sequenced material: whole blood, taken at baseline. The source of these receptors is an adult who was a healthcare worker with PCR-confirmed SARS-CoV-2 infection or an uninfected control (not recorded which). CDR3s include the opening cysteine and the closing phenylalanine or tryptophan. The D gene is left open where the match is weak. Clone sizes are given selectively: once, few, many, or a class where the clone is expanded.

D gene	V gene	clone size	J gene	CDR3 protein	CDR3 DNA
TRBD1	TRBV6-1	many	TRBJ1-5	CASSEWTGGNQPQHF	TGTGCCAGCAGTGAGTGGACAGGGGGCAATCAGCCCCAGCATTTT
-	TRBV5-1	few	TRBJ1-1	CASHIGRPNTEAFF	TGCGCCAGCCATATTGGCAGGCCGAACACTGAAGCTTTCTTT
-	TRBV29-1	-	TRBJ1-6	CSVELDSGPLHF	TGCAGCGTTGAACTCGACAGTGGACCCCTCCACTTT
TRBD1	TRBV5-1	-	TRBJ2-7	CASSQPGQGSSYEQYF	TGCGCCAGCAGCCAACCTGGACAGGGGAGTTCCTACGAGCAGTACTTC
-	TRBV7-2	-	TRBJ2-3	CASSLVQRTDTQYF	TGTGCCAGCAGCTTAGTCCAGCGCACAGATACGCAGTATTTT
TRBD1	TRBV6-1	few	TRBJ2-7	CASSFLSARTGGLYEQYF	TGTGCCAGCTCCTTTTTATCTGCACGGACAGGGGGTCTCTACGAGCAGTACTTC
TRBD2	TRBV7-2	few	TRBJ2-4	CASSPWPLAAQSRAKNIQYF	TGTGCCAGCAGCCCCTGGCCCCTAGCGGCCCAGAGTAGGGCCAAAAACATTCAGTACTTC
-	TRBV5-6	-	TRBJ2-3	CASSLSTLSGDVQYF	TGTGCCAGCAGCTTGTCCACTCTGAGCGGCGATGTGCAGTATTTT
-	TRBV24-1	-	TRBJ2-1	CATSRSWDEQFF	TGTGCCACCAGTCGTTCCTGGGATGAGCAGTTCTTC
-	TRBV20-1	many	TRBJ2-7	CSARGGADYEQYF	TGCAGTGCTAGAGGGGGGGCGGACTACGAGCAGTACTTC
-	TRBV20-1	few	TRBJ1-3	CSARPRRSPGNTIYF	TGCAGTGCTAGGCCCAGGAGGAGCCCTGGAAACACCATATATTTT
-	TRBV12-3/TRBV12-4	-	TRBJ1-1	CASSFPPGAIAFF	TGTGCCAGCAGTTTTCCCCCCGGGGCAATTGCTTTCTTT
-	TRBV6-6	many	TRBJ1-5	CASTWTASDQPQHF	TGTGCCAGCACTTGGACAGCCAGCGATCAGCCCCAGCATTTT
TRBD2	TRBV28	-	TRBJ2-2	CAGRRRTSGRASGELFF	TGTGCCGGAAGAAGAAGGACTAGCGGGAGGGCCTCCGGGGAGCTGTTTTTT
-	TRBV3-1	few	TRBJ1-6	CASSQVADNNSPLHF	TGTGCCAGCAGCCAAGTCGCAGACAACAATTCACCCCTCCACTTT
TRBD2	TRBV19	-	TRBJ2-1	CASSRTSGGTREQFF	TGTGCCAGTAGTAGGACTAGCGGGGGTACGCGAGAGCAGTTCTTC
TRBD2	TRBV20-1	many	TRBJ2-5	CSARALAGQQETQYF	TGCAGTGCTAGGGCGCTAGCGGGCCAACAAGAGACCCAGTACTTC
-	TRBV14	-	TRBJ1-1	CASSQRRNTEAFF	TGTGCCAGCAGCCAGAGGAGGAACACTGAAGCTTTCTTT
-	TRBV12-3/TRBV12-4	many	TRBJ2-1	CASSLGAGAYNEQFF	TGTGCCAGCAGTTTAGGAGCGGGTGCCTACAATGAGCAGTTCTTC
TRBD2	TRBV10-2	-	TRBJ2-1	CASSDWGTNYNEQFF	TGCGCCAGCAGTGATTGGGGGACTAACTACAATGAGCAGTTCTTC
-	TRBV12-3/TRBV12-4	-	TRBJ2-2	CASSFIAGELFF	TGTGCCAGCAGTTTTATTGCCGGGGAGCTGTTTTTT
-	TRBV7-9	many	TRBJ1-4	CASSLGGPGGEKLFF	TGTGCCAGCAGCTTAGGGGGGCCAGGAGGTGAAAAACTGTTTTTT
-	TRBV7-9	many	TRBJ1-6	CAARGLNSPLHF	TGTGCCGCCCGGGGTCTAAATTCACCCCTCCACTTT
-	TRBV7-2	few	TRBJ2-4	CASSFRGTKNIQYF	TGTGCCAGCAGCTTTAGGGGGACCAAAAACATTCAGTACTTC